A selection of T cell receptor beta chains follows, all from one sample in a study of blood T cell repertoires in COVID-19. Clones were read by immunoSEQ multiplex PCR, and TCRdb kept only the in-frame ones, dropping some. The table shows more than 200,000 clones, with around 86% occurring only once. The sample consisted of peripheral blood. Receptors were obtained from a man aged 45-60 years with acute or convalescent COVID-19. Both conserved end residues are part of each CDR3. A D gene is named only where the DNA matches it firmly. The size of a clone is reported for some rows only, either as once, few or many, or as a class for expanded clones.

D gene	J gene	V gene	clone size	CDR3 protein	CDR3 DNA
-	TRBJ1-2	TRBV19	-	CASSPDRDYGYTF	TGTGCCAGTAGCCCCGACAGAGACTATGGCTACACCTTC
-	TRBJ1-5	TRBV7-9	-	CASSASTLSNQPQHF	TGTGCCAGCAGCGCCTCGACACTCAGCAATCAGCCCCAGCATTTT
-	TRBJ1-5	TRBV27	once	CASTGTRVRNQPQHF	TGTGCCAGCACCGGGACACGGGTTCGAAATCAGCCCCAGCATTTT
-	TRBJ2-1	TRBV12-3/TRBV12-4	-	CASRWGRGNEQFF	TGTGCCAGCAGATGGGGTAGGGGAAATGAGCAGTTCTTC
-	TRBJ1-5	TRBV30	-	CAWNRGSNQPQHF	TGTGCCTGGAACCGAGGAAGCAATCAGCCCCAGCATTTT
TRBD1	TRBJ1-2	TRBV19	-	CASSITGGSYGYTF	TGTGCCAGTAGTATTACAGGGGGCAGCTATGGCTACACCTTC
TRBD1	TRBJ1-6	TRBV11-2	-	CASSFSTGQGNNSPLHF	TGTGCCAGCAGCTTTAGTACGGGACAGGGGAATAATTCACCCCTCCACTTT
-	TRBJ1-5	TRBV18	-	CASSPEGSNQPQHF	TGTGCCAGCTCACCGGAGGGGAGCAATCAGCCCCAGCATTTT
TRBD1	TRBJ1-2	TRBV28	few	CASSSLGQGSGYGYTF	TGTGCCAGCAGTTCTTTGGGACAGGGGTCGGGCTATGGCTACACCTTC
TRBD1	TRBJ1-2	TRBV5-4	-	CASTPGQGFYGYTF	TGTGCCAGCACCCCGGGACAGGGTTTCTATGGCTACACCTTC
-	TRBJ1-2	TRBV25-1	-	CASSEWTAANYGYTF	TGTGCCAGCAGTGAATGGACAGCAGCTAACTATGGCTACACCTTC
-	TRBJ1-4	TRBV7-9	-	CASSLAPRVGEKLFF	TGTGCCAGCAGCTTAGCGCCGAGGGTGGGAGAAAAACTGTTTTTT
-	TRBJ2-2	TRBV7-9	-	CAATGASNTGELFF	TGTGCCGCTACGGGAGCCTCGAACACCGGGGAGCTGTTTTTT
TRBD1	TRBJ1-5	TRBV10-2	-	CASSPTGLSNQPQHF	TGCGCCAGCAGTCCGACAGGGTTGAGCAATCAGCCCCAGCATTTT
-	TRBJ2-6	TRBV6-5	once	CASSYRGAGANVLTF	TGTGCCAGCAGTTACAGGGGCGCTGGGGCCAACGTCCTGACTTTC
TRBD1	TRBJ2-2	TRBV5-4	-	CATFRGQGVNTGELFF	TGTGCCACGTTCCGGGGACAGGGGGTAAACACCGGGGAGCTGTTTTTT
TRBD1	TRBJ2-1	TRBV7-8	few	CASSWDRGSYNEQFF	TGTGCCAGCAGCTGGGACAGAGGGTCCTACAATGAGCAGTTCTTC
-	TRBJ1-6	TRBV3-1/TRBV3-2	-	CASSQVGGALPISPLHF	TGTGCCAGCAGCCAAGTCGGGGGAGCCCTCCCTATCTCACCCCTCCACTTT
TRBD2	TRBJ2-5	TRBV11-2	-	CASSSPGLAGARQETQYF	TGTGCCAGCAGCTCCCCGGGACTAGCGGGGGCTAGACAAGAGACCCAGTACTTC
-	TRBJ1-6	TRBV9	-	CASSKSSRGSPLHF	TGTGCCAGCAGCAAGTCTTCCAGGGGTTCACCCCTCCACTTT
-	TRBJ1-1	TRBV30	-	CAWAGQMNTEAFF	TGTGCCTGGGCCGGACAGATGAACACTGAAGCTTTCTTT
TRBD1	TRBJ1-3	TRBV5-6	-	CASSWGQGSGTIYF	TGTGCCAGCAGCTGGGGACAGGGGTCCGGAACCATATATTTT
-	TRBJ2-5	TRBV7-9	-	CASSLEGHHTETQYF	TGTGCCAGCAGCTTAGAAGGACACCACACGGAGACCCAGTACTTC
-	TRBJ1-4	TRBV5-1	-	CASHLGGLTNEKLFF	TGCGCCAGCCATTTGGGGGGGCTCACTAATGAAAAACTGTTTTTT
TRBD1	TRBJ2-5	TRBV27	-	CASSPHRRQGSETQYF	TGTGCCAGCAGTCCACATCGTAGACAGGGGTCGGAGACCCAGTACTTC
TRBD1	TRBJ1-1	TRBV10-1	-	CASSHRGTGGLNTEAFF	TGCGCCAGCAGTCACCGAGGGACAGGGGGCCTGAACACTGAAGCTTTCTTT
-	TRBJ1-5	TRBV2	-	CASSSFGTYYSNQPQHF	TGTGCCAGCAGCAGTTTCGGGACATACTATAGCAATCAGCCCCAGCATTTT
TRBD1	TRBJ1-1	TRBV6-5	once	CASRDRGGAFF	TGTGCCAGCAGAGACAGGGGTGGTGCTTTCTTT
TRBD1	TRBJ1-1	TRBV5-6	-	CASSLVGTGRGSTEAFF	TGTGCCAGCAGCTTGGTAGGGACAGGAAGAGGGTCCACTGAAGCTTTCTTT
-	TRBJ1-1	TRBV19	-	CASSIVGGPNTEAFF	TGTGCCAGTAGTATAGTGGGGGGACCGAACACTGAAGCTTTCTTT
TRBD2	TRBJ2-7	TRBV5-8	once	CASSLEGLAGSYEQYF	TGTGCCAGCAGCTTAGAGGGACTAGCGGGGTCCTACGAACAGTACTTC
-	TRBJ1-2	TRBV5-1	-	CASSLDFLDGYTF	TGCGCCAGCAGCTTGGACTTCCTAGATGGCTACACCTTC
TRBD1	TRBJ1-1	TRBV6-5	-	CASSYVQGETAFF	TGTGCCAGCAGTTACGTACAGGGGGAAACGGCTTTCTTT
-	TRBJ1-2	TRBV12-3/TRBV12-4	-	CASSFRGVYGYTF	TGTGCCAGCAGTTTTCGGGGGGTATATGGCTACACCTTC
TRBD2	TRBJ2-1	TRBV9	-	CASSVQSGGDNEQFF	TGTGCCAGCAGCGTGCAGAGCGGGGGGGACAATGAGCAGTTCTTC
-	TRBJ1-1	TRBV6-5	-	CASSRDFAEAFF	TGTGCCAGCAGCAGGGATTTCGCTGAAGCTTTCTTT
TRBD1	TRBJ2-7	TRBV11-2	-	CASSPQGNRGAAYEQYF	TGTGCCAGCAGCCCGCAAGGGAACAGGGGGGCTGCCTACGAGCAGTACTTC
-	TRBJ1-6	TRBV19	-	CASRSSSFNSPLHF	TGTGCCAGTAGAAGTTCCAGTTTTAATTCACCCCTCCACTTT
-	TRBJ2-5	TRBV18	-	CASSPLQQETQYF	TGTGCCAGCTCACCACTTCAGCAAGAGACCCAGTACTTC
-	TRBJ2-7	TRBV3-1/TRBV3-2	once	CASSQDEDSYEQYF	TGTGCCAGCAGCCAAGATGAGGATTCCTACGAGCAGTACTTC
-	TRBJ2-1	TRBV10-1	-	CASSEPDNEQFF	TGCGCCAGCAGTGAGCCGGACAATGAGCAGTTCTTC
-	TRBJ1-6	TRBV6-1	-	CASSEGRGPRGSSYNSPLHF	TGTGCCAGCAGTGAAGGCAGAGGGCCGCGAGGTAGCTCCTATAATTCACCCCTCCACTTT
-	TRBJ1-5	TRBV19	-	CASSPEGLFNQPQHF	TGTGCCAGTAGTCCCGAGGGTCTGTTCAATCAGCCCCAGCATTTT
-	TRBJ1-5	TRBV7-8	-	CASSLNRAGGQPQHF	TGTGCCAGCAGCTTAAACAGGGCGGGTGGTCAGCCCCAGCATTTT
-	TRBJ2-7	TRBV12-5	-	CASGLTTGSYEQYF	TGTGCTAGTGGTTTGACAACAGGGTCCTACGAGCAGTACTTC